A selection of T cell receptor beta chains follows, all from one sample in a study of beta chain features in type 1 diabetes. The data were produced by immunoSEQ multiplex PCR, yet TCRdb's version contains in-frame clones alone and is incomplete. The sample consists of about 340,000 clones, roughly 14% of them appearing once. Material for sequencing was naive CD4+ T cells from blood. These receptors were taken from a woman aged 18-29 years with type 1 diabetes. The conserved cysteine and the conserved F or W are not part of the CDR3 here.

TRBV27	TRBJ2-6	ASSLSRASGANVLT
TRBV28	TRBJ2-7	ASSLGSYEQY
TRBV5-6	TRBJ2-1	ASSLLWGGSSYNEQF
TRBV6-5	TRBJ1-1	ASSSWGYRVPTEAF
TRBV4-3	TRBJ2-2	ASSLSGRSTGELF
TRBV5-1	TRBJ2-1	ASSTGLAGDEQF
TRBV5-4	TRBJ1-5	ASSLAQGGYQPQH
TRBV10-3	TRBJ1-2	AISDRGSPSDGYT
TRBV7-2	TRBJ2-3	ASRLGTSGTDTQY
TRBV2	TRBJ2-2	ASSTREAGELF
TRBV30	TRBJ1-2	AWSVTGGLGYT